This entry is about one TCR beta chain. Which antigen it targets is not known. No base qualities exist here, and no much larger clone lies one base off it. Spanning cysteine to phenylalanine, the CDR3 consists of 14 amino acids. Only CDR3 DNA remains: 42 bases, in frame from the first base. The V end gives up 7 bases and the J end 9 bases, leaving 7 bases in the junction not matched to a gene. The germline V gene (reference sequence) supplies CDR1 SEHNR and CDR2 FQNEAQ. Reads for this sample came from an Illumina HiSeq 1500. TCRdb redid the processing of the public reads, applying fastp at Q25 and MiXCR, and retained in-frame beta chains. Every entry covers one CDR3 protein and lists the most common genes and DNA from its rows. The sample has some 130,000 distinct CDR3 sequences on record, approximately 24% of them singletons. About a third of the sample belongs to the ten largest clones. The entry originates in a study of T cell repertoires in cytomegalovirus infection (dated by TCRdb to between 2017 and 2020). Looking at the study overall: Donor HLA type was relevant to the analysis, as public TCR beta signatures indicated carriage of CMV infection together with the matching HLA type.

The paper as a whole reports these results and caveats: In the ex vivo response, HLA-C-restricted CMV-specific TCR beta clonotypes were dominant, and in two of eight donors the single most frequent clonotype came from this HLA-C-restricted group. Carriers of CMV infection plus the relevant HLA type were discriminated by the cumulative frequency of public TCR beta family members in the study cohort and in an independent roughly 340-donor cohort.

The source of this sequence is a human donor in good health (CMV status not recorded). Some clones in this sample may be carry-over from other donors' samples. Specimen: PBMCs, sequenced either directly or after in vitro stimulation (not recorded which). The rearrangement joined TRBV7-9 to TRBJ2-1; TRBD2 aligns with 12 central bases. Read as DNA, the sequence is TGTGCCAGCACCCTAGCGGGAGGGCGAAGTGAGCAGTTCTTC. Its translation is CASTLAGGRSEQFF.